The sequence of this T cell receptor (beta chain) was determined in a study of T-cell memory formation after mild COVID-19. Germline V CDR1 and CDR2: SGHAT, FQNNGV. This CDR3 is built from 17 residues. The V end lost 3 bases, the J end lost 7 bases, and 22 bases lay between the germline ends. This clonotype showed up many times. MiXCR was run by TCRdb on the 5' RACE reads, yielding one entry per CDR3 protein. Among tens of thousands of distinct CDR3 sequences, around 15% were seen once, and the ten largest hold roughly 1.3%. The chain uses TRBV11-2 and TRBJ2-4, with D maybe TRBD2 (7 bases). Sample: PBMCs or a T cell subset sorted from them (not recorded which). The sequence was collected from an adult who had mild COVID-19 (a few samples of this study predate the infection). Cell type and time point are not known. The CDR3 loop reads CASSFTMGGPKLNIQYF. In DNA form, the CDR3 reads TGTGCCAGCAGCTTCACCATGGGGGGGCCGAAGTTGAACATTCAGTACTTC.